One sample yielded the 27 T cell receptor beta chains listed below, sequenced in a study of radiotherapy plus CTLA-4 blockade in lung cancer. Only in-frame clones appear in the TCRdb table, and some are missing; sequencing was by immunoSEQ multiplex PCR. Of some 41,000 clones in the sample, 60% to 70% were seen once. The specimen was peripheral blood, collected from a patient treated with radiotherapy plus ipilimumab. Source of these receptors: a human donor with non-small cell lung cancer who had a partial response to radiotherapy plus ipilimumab.

This clone was seen a few times. This chain connects TRBV9 to TRBJ2-1; 11 bases are shared with TRBD2. The CDR3 has 19 residues. V shed 3 bases and J 0 bases; nucleotides not matched to a gene: 11. Germline CDR1 is SGDLS and CDR2 is YYNGEE. CDR3 DNA sequence: TGTGCCAGCAGCGGTGGACTAGCGGGCACCGCTAGCTCCTACAATGAGCAGTTCTTC. It encodes CASSGGLAGTASSYNEQFF.

There are a few counts of this clone. V usage is TRBV4-1 and J usage is TRBJ1-4, with D possibly being TRBD1 (6 bases). The CDR3 covers 16 residues. V lost 0 bases, J lost 5 bases, and 13 bases lay in between. Germline assignment: CDR1 MGHRA and CDR2 YSYEKL. CDR3 region: CASSQDATGPNEKLFF. The DNA for the CDR3 is TGCGCCAGCAGCCAAGATGCGACAGGCCCGAATGAAAAACTGTTTTTT.

V and J are TRBV11-3 and TRBJ1-6; D is ambiguous. V dropped 2 bases and J dropped 13 bases, with 12 bases sitting between them. The germline V gene has CDR1 SGHNT and CDR2 YENEEA. The CDR3 has 13 amino acids. The CDR3 spells CASSLTRDRPLHF. The CDR3 DNA sequence: TGTGCCAGCAGCTTAACGAGGGATCGGCCCCTCCACTTT.

The gene calls are TRBV5-1 and TRBJ1-5, with TRBD1 identical over 9 bases. From germline, CDR1 is SGHRS and CDR2 YFSETQ. The CDR3 runs to 14 residues. The junction had 0 bases not matched to a gene; V was cut back by 0 bases and J by 5 bases. The CDR3 reads CASSLGQGDQPQHF. CDR3 in DNA: TGCGCCAGCAGCTTGGGACAGGGGGATCAGCCCCAGCATTTT.

The chain links TRBV5-4 to TRBJ2-1, with TRBD1 matching over 9 bases. This CDR3 has 14 amino acids. The V segment lost 3 bases and the J segment 8 bases; nucleotides outside the gene matches: 6. Germline-derived CDR1 and CDR2 are SGHNT and YYREEE (reference sequence). The CDR3 DNA reads TGTGCCAGCAGCTCGGGACAGGGTAGGGATGAGCAGTTCTTC. Translated: CASSSGQGRDEQFF. The whole variable domain, remainder taken from reference TRBV5-4 and TRBJ2-1, is ETGVTQSPTHLIKTRGQQVTLRCSSQSGHNTVSWYQQALGQGPQFIFQYYREEENGRGNFPPRFSGLQFPNYSSELNVNALELDDSALYLCASSSGQGRDEQFFGPGTRLTVL.

The gene calls are TRBV15 and TRBJ2-7, with 9 bases lining up with TRBD1. The CDR3 is 17 residues long. The ends lost 0 bases at V and 4 bases at J; junction bases unmatched: 10. In germline, CDR1 is LNHNV, CDR2 YYDKDF (reference sequence). CDR3 protein: CATSRDVPGTGPYEQYF. The CDR3 region has the DNA TGTGCCACCAGCAGAGACGTCCCCGGGACAGGGCCGTACGAGCAGTACTTC.

This clone turned up a few times. The rearrangement uses TRBV2 and TRBJ1-5, with D unresolved. Deletions cut 4 bases from V and 3 bases from J, with 7 bases between. The CDR3 runs to 13 residues. Looked up from germline, CDR1 is SNHLY and CDR2 is FYNNEI. The CDR3: CASSVQSNQPQHF. The CDR3 DNA follows: TGTGCCAGCAGTGTCCAGTCCAATCAGCCCCAGCATTTT.

This chain joins TRBV27 and TRBJ1-2; TRBD1 agrees at 8 bases. This CDR3 comprises 15 residues. Germline trimming cut 2 bases from V and 4 bases from J; bases unmatched to any gene: 6. CDR1 and CDR2 from the germline V gene are MNHEY and SMNVEV (reference sequence). CDR3 sequence: CASSLTGGGPYGYTF. In DNA, the CDR3 is TGTGCCAGCAGTTTAACAGGGGGGGGCCCCTATGGCTACACCTTC.

This clone has just one count. The chain has TRBV9 and TRBJ2-1; D might be TRBD2 (7 bases). This CDR3 spans 14 amino acids. Germline CDR1 reads SGDLS; CDR2 reads YYNGEE. V dropped 0 bases and J dropped 9 bases, with 13 bases sitting between them. The CDR3 spells CASSVAGGAGEQFF. CDR3 DNA sequence: TGTGCCAGCAGCGTAGCTGGGGGGGCGGGTGAGCAGTTCTTC.

The chain joins TRBV4-3 to TRBJ1-4, with TRBD1 as a possible D gene (5 bases). V shed 5 bases and J shed 5 bases, with 12 bases lying between them. The CDR3 loop spans 14 amino acids. CDR1 LGHNA and CDR2 YSLEER come from the germline V gene. The chain's CDR3 is CASSDQGTNEKLFF. The CDR3 nucleotides read TGCGCCAGCAGCGATCAGGGAACGAATGAAAAACTGTTTTTT.

The sample holds one count of this clone. V usage is TRBV6-1 and J usage is TRBJ2-5, with 7 positions matching TRBD1. The V gene end was trimmed by 3 bases and the J gene end by 3 bases; junction bases not matched to a gene: 7. The CDR3 loop spans 15 amino acids. The germline V gene has CDR1 MNHNS and CDR2 SASEGT. Here the CDR3 reads CASSDRDRNKETQYF. The CDR3 bases are TGTGCCAGCAGTGATCGGGACAGAAATAAAGAGACCCAGTACTTC.

The chain has TRBV2 and TRBJ2-3, with 12 positions matching TRBD2. The CDR3 has 14 amino acids. Germline CDR1 and CDR2: SNHLY and FYNNEI. V was pared by 7 bases and J by 2 bases, with 1 base of the junction left unmatched. This CDR3 reads CASTSGGATDTQYF. DNA of the CDR3: TGTGCCAGCACTAGCGGGGGGGCCACAGATACGCAGTATTTT.

This clone has a single count. The J gene is TRBJ1-3, the V gene TRBV25-1; 10 bases agree with TRBD1. The CDR3 is made up of 14 amino acids. The germline V gene has CDR1 MGHDK and CDR2 SYGVNS. With V trimmed by 8 bases and J by 4 bases, 5 bases remained unmatched. The CDR3 protein is CASQVGQGGNTIYF. As DNA, the CDR3 is TGTGCCAGCCAGGTGGGACAGGGGGGAAACACCATATATTTT.

Only a few counts were recorded for this clone. The chain recombines TRBV27 with TRBJ2-7; TRBD2 is a possible D gene (7 bases). The CDR3 runs to 13 residues. V lost 2 bases, J lost 6 bases, and 11 bases lay in between. Germline CDR1 and CDR2: MNHEY and SMNVEV (reference sequence). CDR3 DNA: TGTGCCAGCAGTTTAGGGGGGGCCGGCGAGCAGTACTTC. Protein: CASSLGGAGEQYF.

The rearrangement uses TRBV2 and TRBJ2-7; D perhaps matches TRBD1 (7 bases). Deletions cut 7 bases from V and 1 base from J, with 14 bases between. Germline V gives CDR1 SNHLY, CDR2 FYNNEI. This CDR3 has 14 amino acids. For the CDR3, the DNA is TGTGCCAGCACCGCGGGACAGCTATCCTACGAGCAGTACTTC. Encoded protein: CASTAGQLSYEQYF.

The genes are TRBV4-2 and TRBJ1-2; no reliable D call. The V end was cut by 0 bases, the J end by 8 bases, with 13 bases between. The CDR3 has 14 residues. CDR1 LGHNA and CDR2 YNFKEQ come from the germline V gene. As DNA, the CDR3 is TGTGCCAGCAGCCAAGACCGTCCGGTATCCGGCTACACCTTC. This translates into CASSQDRPVSGYTF.

This clone was seen a few times. The J gene is TRBJ2-3, the V gene TRBV19, with 11 bases lining up with TRBD2. The CDR3 length is 13 residues. Germline trimming cut 9 bases from V and 3 bases from J; bases unmatched to any gene: 2. Germline V gives CDR1 LNHDA, CDR2 SQIVND (reference sequence). The CDR3 here is CASGTSGTDTQYF. CDR3 bases: TGTGCCAGCGGGACTAGCGGAACAGATACGCAGTATTTT.

The V gene is TRBV6-6, the J gene TRBJ2-7; D uncertain. This CDR3 region has 13 residues. V was pared by 4 bases and J by 6 bases, with 13 bases between. Germline-derived CDR1 and CDR2 are MNHNY and SVGAGI (reference sequence). The CDR3, as DNA: TGTGCCAGCAGTTGCTCGTCGAGGCTCGAGCAGTACTTC. This codes for CASSCSSRLEQYF.

This chain uses TRBV18 with TRBJ2-5, with 7 bases identical to TRBD2. This CDR3 is 15 amino acids long. V was pared by 3 bases and J by 7 bases, with 11 bases of the junction left unmatched. Looked up from germline, CDR1 is KGHSH and CDR2 is LQKENI. The CDR3 sequence is CASSPRRGDFGTQYF. As DNA, the CDR3 is TGTGCCAGCTCACCCCGCCGGGGGGATTTCGGGACCCAGTACTTC.

The chain links TRBV6-1 to TRBJ1-5; possibly TRBD1 for D (5 bases). Deletions cut 1 base from V and 7 bases from J, with 14 bases between. CDR3 size: 15 residues. Per the germline V gene, CDR1 is MNHNS and CDR2 is SASEGT. For the CDR3, the DNA is TGTGCCAGCAGTGAAGTCGACAGATCAGGGCAGCCCCAGCATTTT. It codes for CASSEVDRSGQPQHF.

This chain connects TRBV6-1 to TRBJ2-7; the D is unclear. Deletions cut 5 bases from V and 0 bases from J, with 11 bases between. Germline CDR1 and CDR2: MNHNS and SASEGT. The CDR3 sequence is 14 residues long. CDR3 sequence: CASSSPLSSYEQYF. The CDR3 DNA is TGTGCCAGCAGTTCTCCCCTTAGCTCCTACGAGCAGTACTTC.

This clone was observed a handful of times. The chain employs TRBV7-2 and TRBJ2-3; possibly TRBD1 for D (5 bases). CDR3 length: 15 amino acids. The germline CDR1 and CDR2 sequences are SGHTA and FQGNSA. V was clipped by 5 bases and J by 0 bases, with 12 bases between them. In nucleotides, the CDR3 is TGTGCCAGCAGCCCGCAGGGTTCTAGCACAGATACGCAGTATTTT. It specifies CASSPQGSSTDTQYF.

The CDR3 DNA is TGCAGCGCGAACGCAGCTAGCGGGAGAACAGATACGCAGTATTTT. Translation: CSANAASGRTDTQYF. The genes are TRBV29-1 and TRBJ2-3; 10 positions match TRBD2. The CDR3 is 15 residues long. Germline lookup yields CDR1 SQVTM and CDR2 ANQGSEA. V trimming: 7 bases; J trimming: 3 bases; junction bases outside the gene matches: 10.

J is TRBJ1-2 and V is TRBV2; 8 bases agree with TRBD1. CDR3 length: 15 residues. J was trimmed by 8 bases and V by 6 bases; bases with no gene match: 14. Germline CDR1 reads SNHLY; CDR2 reads FYNNEI. This CDR3 reads CASRGGTGSLGGYTF. CDR3 nucleotide sequence: TGTGCCAGCAGAGGGGGGACAGGTTCTCTAGGCGGCTACACCTTC.

V and J are TRBV6-1 and TRBJ2-1, with a possible D match to TRBD2 (6 bases). The CDR3 has 10 residues. Trimming shortened V by 11 bases and J by 8 bases, and 10 bases separated the two germline ends. Germline lookup yields CDR1 MNHNS and CDR2 SASEGT. The CDR3 bases are TGTGCCGGGGGGTACGATGAGCAGTTCTTC. Its translation: CAGGYDEQFF.

The chain combines TRBV7-3 with TRBJ2-1; D not resolved. The CDR3 has 11 residues. The V end was cut by 6 bases, the J end by 9 bases, with 9 bases between. Per germline, CDR1 SGHTA and CDR2 FQGTGA. As DNA, the CDR3 is TGTGCCAGCAGGAGGAAATTTGAGCAGTTCTTC. Its protein is CASRRKFEQFF.

This clone came up a few times. V gene TRBV19 combines with J gene TRBJ1-5; TRBD1 agrees at 8 bases. Germline CDR1 and CDR2: LNHDA and SQIVND (reference sequence). The CDR3 runs 14 residues. V shed 6 bases, J shed 6 bases, and the junction held 7 bases outside the gene matches. The CDR3 sequence: CASSQGQGGQPQHF. The CDR3 region has the DNA TGTGCCAGTAGCCAAGGACAGGGAGGTCAGCCCCAGCATTTT.